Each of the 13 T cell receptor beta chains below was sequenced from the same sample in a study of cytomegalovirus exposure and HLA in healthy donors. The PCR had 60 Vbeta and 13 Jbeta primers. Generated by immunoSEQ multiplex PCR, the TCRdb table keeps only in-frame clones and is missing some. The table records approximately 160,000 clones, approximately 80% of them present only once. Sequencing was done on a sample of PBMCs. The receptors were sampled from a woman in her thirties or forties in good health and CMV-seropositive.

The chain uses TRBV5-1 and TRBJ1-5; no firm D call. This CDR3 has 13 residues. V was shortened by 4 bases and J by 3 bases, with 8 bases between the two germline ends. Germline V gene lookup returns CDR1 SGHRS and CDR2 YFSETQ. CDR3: CASSPGNNQPQHF. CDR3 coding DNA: TGCGCCAGCAGCCCGGGGAACAATCAGCCCCAGCATTTT.

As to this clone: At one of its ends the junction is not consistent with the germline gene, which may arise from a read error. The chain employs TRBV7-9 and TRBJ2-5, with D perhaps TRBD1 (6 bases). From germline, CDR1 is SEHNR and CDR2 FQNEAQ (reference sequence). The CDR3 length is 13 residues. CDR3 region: CSSSFIQGETQYF. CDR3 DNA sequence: TGTTCCAGCAGTTTTATACAGGGAGAGACCCAGTACTTC.

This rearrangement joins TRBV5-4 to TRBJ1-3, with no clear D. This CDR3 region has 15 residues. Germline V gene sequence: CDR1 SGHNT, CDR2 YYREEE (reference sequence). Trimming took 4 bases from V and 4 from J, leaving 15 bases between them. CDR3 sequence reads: CASSAGGFSGNTIYF. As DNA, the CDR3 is TGTGCCAGCAGCGCGGGAGGGTTCAGCGGAAACACCATATATTTT.

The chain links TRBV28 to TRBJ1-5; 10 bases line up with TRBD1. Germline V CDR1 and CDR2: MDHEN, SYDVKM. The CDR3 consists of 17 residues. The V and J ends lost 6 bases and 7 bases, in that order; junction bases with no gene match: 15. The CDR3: CASSPSRLRTGGQPQHF. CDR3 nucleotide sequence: TGTGCCAGCAGCCCCTCTCGGCTTCGGACAGGGGGACAGCCCCAGCATTTT.

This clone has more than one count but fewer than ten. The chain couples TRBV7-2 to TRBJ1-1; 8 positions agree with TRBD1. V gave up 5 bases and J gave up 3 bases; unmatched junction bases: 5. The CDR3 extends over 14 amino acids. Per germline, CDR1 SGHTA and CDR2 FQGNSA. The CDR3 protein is CASSVDRGYTEAFF. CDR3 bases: TGTGCCAGCAGCGTCGACAGGGGATACACTGAAGCTTTCTTT.

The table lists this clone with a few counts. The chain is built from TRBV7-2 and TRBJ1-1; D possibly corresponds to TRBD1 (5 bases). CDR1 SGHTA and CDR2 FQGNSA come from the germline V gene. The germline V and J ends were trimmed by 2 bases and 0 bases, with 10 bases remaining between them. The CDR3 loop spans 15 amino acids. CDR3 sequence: CASSLKTEVNTEAFF. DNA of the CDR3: TGTGCCAGCAGCTTAAAGACAGAGGTGAACACTGAAGCTTTCTTT.

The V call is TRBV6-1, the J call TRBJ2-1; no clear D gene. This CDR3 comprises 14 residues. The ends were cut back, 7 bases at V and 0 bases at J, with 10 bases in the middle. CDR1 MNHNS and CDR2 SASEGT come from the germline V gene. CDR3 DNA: TGTGCCAGCACCCTTCAGAACTCCTACAATGAGCAGTTCTTC. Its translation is CASTLQNSYNEQFF.

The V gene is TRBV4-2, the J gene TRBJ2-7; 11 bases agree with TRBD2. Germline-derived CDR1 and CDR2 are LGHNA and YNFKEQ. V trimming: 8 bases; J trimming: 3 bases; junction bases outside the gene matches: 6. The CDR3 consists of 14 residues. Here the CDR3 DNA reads TGTGCCAGCGCCCCAACTAGCGGGAGCTACGAGCAGTACTTC. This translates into CASAPTSGSYEQYF.

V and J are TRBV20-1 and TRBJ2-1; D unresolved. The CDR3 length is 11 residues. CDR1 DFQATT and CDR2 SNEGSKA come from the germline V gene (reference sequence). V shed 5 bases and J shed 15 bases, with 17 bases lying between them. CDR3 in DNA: TGCAGTGCTGAGGCAGCATCAAAACGGTTCTTC. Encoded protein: CSAEAASKRFF.

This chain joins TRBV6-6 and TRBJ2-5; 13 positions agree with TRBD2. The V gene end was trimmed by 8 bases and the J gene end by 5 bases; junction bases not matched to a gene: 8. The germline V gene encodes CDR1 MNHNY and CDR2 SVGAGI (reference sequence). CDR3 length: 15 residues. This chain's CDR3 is CASDTSGRAGETQYF. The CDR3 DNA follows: TGTGCCAGCGATACTAGCGGGAGGGCCGGGGAGACCCAGTACTTC.

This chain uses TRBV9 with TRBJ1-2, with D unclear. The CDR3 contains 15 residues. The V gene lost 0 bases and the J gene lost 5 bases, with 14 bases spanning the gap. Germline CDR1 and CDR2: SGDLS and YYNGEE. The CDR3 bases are TGTGCCAGCAGCGTAGGGGGAGGAGGAGCGTATGGCTACACCTTC. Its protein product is CASSVGGGGAYGYTF.

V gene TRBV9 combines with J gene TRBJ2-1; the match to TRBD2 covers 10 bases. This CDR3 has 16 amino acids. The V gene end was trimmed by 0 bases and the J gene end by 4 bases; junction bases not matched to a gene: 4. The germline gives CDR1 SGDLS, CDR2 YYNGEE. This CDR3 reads CASSVDQREGYNEQFF. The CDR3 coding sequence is TGTGCCAGCAGCGTAGATCAGCGGGAGGGGTACAATGAGCAGTTCTTC.

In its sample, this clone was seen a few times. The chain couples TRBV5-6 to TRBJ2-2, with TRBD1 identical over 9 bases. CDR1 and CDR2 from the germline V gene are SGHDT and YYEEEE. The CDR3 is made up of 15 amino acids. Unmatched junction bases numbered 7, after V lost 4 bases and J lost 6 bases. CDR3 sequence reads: CASSPGTGWAGELFF. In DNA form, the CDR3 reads TGTGCCAGCAGCCCTGGGACAGGGTGGGCCGGGGAGCTGTTTTTT.